This is a list of T cell receptor beta chains from one sample in a study of TIL therapy for anti-PD-1-resistant metastatic lung cancer. Libraries were prepared by immunoSEQ multiplex PCR; TCRdb keeps only in-frame clonotypes and omits some of them. The table has 55,000 to 60,000 clones, more than 60% seen once. Sequenced material: blood, taken at baseline. Receptor source: a person aged 25 to 80 with non-small cell lung cancer. The CDR3 runs from the conserved cysteine through the conserved F or W. Fields, in order: D gene, J gene, clone size, V gene, CDR3 DNA, CDR3 protein. A D gene is named only where the DNA matches it firmly. Size values are once, few and many counts, or a class for expanded clones, and some rows have none.

>TRBD1|TRBJ1-2|-|TRBV5-8
TGTGCCAGCAGCCTAGGCAGGGGGGAACACTACTATGGCTACACCTTC
CASSLGRGEHYYGYTF
>-|TRBJ2-1|-|TRBV6-5
TGTGCCAGCAGTACTGCCCCTGCCTCCTACAATGAGCAGTTCTTC
CASSTAPASYNEQFF
>TRBD2|TRBJ2-5|few|TRBV7-2
TGTGCCAGCAGCTGGGGCGCGGGAGTCGTCGAGACCCAGTACTTC
CASSWGAGVVETQYF
>-|TRBJ1-6|-|TRBV19
TGTGCCAGTAGTAGGCGACAGGCGAGCTCCTATAATTCACCCCTCCACTTT
CASSRRQASSYNSPLHF
>TRBD2|TRBJ2-3|-|TRBV5-4
TGTGCCAGCAGCTCGGGACTAGCGGGGGGGCAGGGTACGCAGTATTTT
CASSSGLAGGQGTQYF
>-|TRBJ2-7|-|TRBV4-2
TGTGCCAGCAGCCAAGAGCGGGGGCCTTCCTACGAGCAGTACTTC
CASSQERGPSYEQYF
>TRBD1|TRBJ1-6|few|TRBV5-6
TGTGCCAGCAGCGGGACGGGACAGGCTAGTTCACCCCTCCACTTT
CASSGTGQASSPLHF
>-|TRBJ1-4|-|TRBV7-2
TGTGCCAGCAGCCCCCCTAATGAAAAACTGTTTTTT
CASSPPNEKLFF
>-|TRBJ1-2|-|TRBV29-1
TGCAGCGTTGAAGGTTCACGGGGGGAGCATGGCTACACCTTC
CSVEGSRGEHGYTF
>-|TRBJ2-7|-|TRBV10-1
TGCGCCAGCAGTGCCGGGGGTGACCTCCACGAGCAGTACTTC
CASSAGGDLHEQYF
>-|TRBJ1-2|-|TRBV29-1
TGCAGCGCTTCGGACGGTGATGGCTACACCTTC
CSASDGDGYTF